Here is one T cell receptor beta chain with its context. Its specificity is unknown. Here immunoSEQ multiplex PCR was the method, and the copy in TCRdb shows in-frame clones only, minus some. This sample yields tens of thousands of clones, of which 65% to 85% are seen a single time; more than 25% belongs to the top ten. Deletions cut 0 bases from V and 0 bases from J, with 11 bases between. Germline V gene sequence: CDR1 GTSNPN, CDR2 SVGIG (reference sequence). This CDR3 has 15 residues. Sampling of blood occurred at baseline, cycle 4 day 1, and cycle 7 day 1. The source of the sample is a study of OX40 agonist ivuxolimab in advanced cancers. Across the study: Every patient in dose escalation had hepatocellular carcinoma, melanoma, renal cell or head and neck cancer. Whole-study results and caveats: Among T cells, CD8+ cells averaged more expanded clones than CD4+ cells.

Sequenced material: CD4+ or CD8+ T cells sorted from blood, taken in a trial of the OX40 agonist ivuxolimab. The V and J genes are TRBV30 and TRBJ1-2; D perhaps matches TRBD1 (6 bases). The TCR comes from an adult with an advanced solid tumor such as melanoma, head and neck, liver or kidney cancer. CDR3 amino acids: CAWSVGGTANYGYTF. In DNA, the CDR3 is TGTGCCTGGAGTGTTGGGGGCACAGCTAACTATGGCTACACCTTC. Variable domain in full (rest from reference TRBV30 and TRBJ1-2): SQTIHQWPATLVQPVGSPLSLECTVEGTSNPNLYWYRQAAGRGLQLLFYSVGIGQISSEVPQNLSASRPQDRQFILSSKKLLLSDSGFYLCAWSVGGTANYGYTFGSGTRLTVV.